This TCR beta chain emerged from a study of CD8+CD57+ T cells in acquired aplastic anemia. Genomic DNA, the template, was used for profiling of the TCR beta VDJ and CDR3. MiXCR, run by TCRdb on the reads, gives a single entry per CDR3 protein. The data hold approximately 160,000 distinct CDR3 sequences, with about half observed a single time. Sequencing was done on patients that had shown CD8+CD57+ cell expansion by flow cytometry. The sequencing input was sorted CD4+, CD8+, or CD8+CD57+ T cells (not recorded which) from PBMCs. The origin of this receptor is a human donor with aplastic anemia.

Here the CDR3 reads CSATLQGRIAKNIQYF. As DNA, the CDR3 is TGCAGTGCCACGTTACAGGGTCGTATTGCCAAAAACATTCAGTACTTC. V is TRBV20-1 and J is TRBJ2-4; D is possibly TRBD1 (6 bases). The CDR3 consists of 16 residues. The germline gives CDR1 DFQATT, CDR2 SNEGSKA (reference sequence). V lost 6 bases and J 1 base, leaving 19 bases between the germline ends.